The present TCR beta chain was sequenced within a study of OX40 agonist ivuxolimab in advanced cancers. The germline V and J ends were trimmed by 6 bases and 0 bases, with 10 bases remaining between them. The CDR3 is 14 residues long. Germline V gene sequence: CDR1 SGHDT, CDR2 YYEEEE. Study conclusions and caveats: Researchers report that CD8+ T cells had, on average, more expanded clones than CD4+. Some patients without response likewise showed low normalized clonal expansion.

There are many counts of this clone. Its antigen is as yet unknown. The method was immunoSEQ multiplex PCR; TCRdb's version includes in-frame clones alone and lacks a portion of them. The sample has about 29,000 clones; 82% are singletons. Material: CD4+ or CD8+ T cells sorted from blood, obtained in a trial of the OX40 agonist ivuxolimab. The clonotype comes from an adult with an advanced solid tumor such as melanoma, head and neck, liver or kidney cancer. The rearrangement links TRBV5-6 to TRBJ2-4; D is tentatively TRBD1 or TRBD2 (5 bases each). CDR3: CASTGTLAKNIQYF. The CDR3 region has the DNA TGTGCCAGCACAGGGACCTTAGCCAAAAACATTCAGTACTTC. The full variable domain, in which reference TRBV5-6 and TRBJ2-4 provide the parts outside the CDR3, is DAGVTQSPTHLIKTRGQQVTLRCSPKSGHDTVSWYQQALGQGPQFIFQYYEEEERQRGNFPDRFSGHQFPNYSSELNVNALLLGDSALYLCASTGTLAKNIQYFGAGTRLSVL.